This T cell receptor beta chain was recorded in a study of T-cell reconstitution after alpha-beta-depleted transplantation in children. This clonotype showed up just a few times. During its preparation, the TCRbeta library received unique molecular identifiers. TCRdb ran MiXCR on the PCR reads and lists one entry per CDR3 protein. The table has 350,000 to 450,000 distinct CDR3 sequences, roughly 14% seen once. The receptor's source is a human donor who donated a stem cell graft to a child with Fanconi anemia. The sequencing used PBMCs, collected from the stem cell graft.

The CDR3 DNA is TGCGCCAGCAGCCAACGGACTAGCGGGGCCACCGGGGAGCTGTTTTTT. It is translated as CASSQRTSGATGELFF. V and J are TRBV5-1 and TRBJ2-2; TRBD2 matches 12 bases. J was trimmed by 4 bases and V by 4 bases; bases with no gene match: 5. The germline V gene encodes CDR1 SGHRS and CDR2 YFSETQ. The CDR3 has 16 residues. Full variable domain (rest looked up from reference TRBV5-1 and TRBJ2-2): KAGVTQTPRYLIKTRGQQVTLSCSPISGHRSVSWYQQTPGQGLQFLFEYFSETQRNKGNFPGRFSGRQFSNSRSEMNVSTLELGDSALYLCASSQRTSGATGELFFGEGSRLTVL.